The 15 T cell receptor beta chains presented below share a single source sample, sequenced in a study of T-cell reconstitution after alpha-beta-depleted transplantation in children. Unique molecular identifiers tagged the TCRbeta library. TCRdb recomputed calls from the PCR reads with MiXCR, one row per CDR3 protein. This sample has some 200,000 distinct CDR3 sequences; approximately 8.4% occur once, and the top ten carry roughly 35%. Sample: PBMCs, mostly from graft donor cells, taken 360 days after TCRalphabeta/CD19-depleted stem cell transplant. These receptors all come from a male patient aged 2 to 10 who had a stem cell transplant for acute myeloid leukemia, so the T cells may come from the graft donor.

This clonotype was detected ten times or more. The chain couples TRBV20-1 to TRBJ1-3; D is perhaps TRBD1 (5 bases). The CDR3 runs 14 residues. The V end lost 3 bases, the J end lost 3 bases, and 12 bases lay between the germline ends. Germline V gives CDR1 DFQATT, CDR2 SNEGSKA (reference sequence). This CDR3 is CSASWTTGGNTIYF. DNA for the CDR3: TGCAGTGCTAGCTGGACAACGGGTGGAAACACCATATATTTT.

Many counts were recorded for this clonotype. The chain uses TRBV20-1 and TRBJ2-3, with TRBD2 matching over 10 bases. The V gene end was trimmed by 3 bases and the J gene end by 7 bases; junction bases not matched to a gene: 7. This CDR3 is built from 14 residues. CDR1 and CDR2 from the germline V gene are DFQATT and SNEGSKA (reference sequence). CDR3 bases: TGCAGTGCTAGGGGCCTAGCGGGGGCCAATACGCAGTATTTT. Translation: CSARGLAGANTQYF.

The chain combines TRBV7-9 with TRBJ2-1, with D possibly matching TRBD2 (6 bases). Germline V gene data show CDR1 as SEHNR and CDR2 as FQNEAQ (reference sequence). V lost 5 bases, J lost 6 bases, and 20 bases lay in between. This CDR3 contains 16 residues. CDR3 residues: CASSAPGSPSGNEQFF. Written as DNA, the CDR3 is TGTGCCAGCAGCGCGCCCGGGAGCCCGTCAGGCAATGAGCAGTTCTTC.

This clonotype was counted a few times. The V gene is TRBV7-2, the J gene TRBJ1-6; D gene unclear. This CDR3 contains 14 residues. V was shortened by 2 bases and J by 7 bases, with 9 bases between the two germline ends. The germline CDR1 and CDR2 sequences are SGHTA and FQGNSA. Here the CDR3 DNA reads TGTGCCAGCAGCTTACAGGCGGGAAATTCACCCCTCCACTTT. This codes for CASSLQAGNSPLHF.

This clonotype has a count of ten or more. This sequence joins TRBV7-8 and TRBJ2-7; a weak D match, TRBD1 (6 bases). This CDR3 has 15 residues. Germline V gene data show CDR1 as SGHVS and CDR2 as FQNEAQ. Trimming shortened V by 5 bases and J by 0 bases, and 14 bases separated the two germline ends. CDR3 coding DNA: TGTGCCAGCAGCCGCACGGACAGCTACTCCTACGAGCAGTACGTC. It yields the protein CASSRTDSYSYEQYV.

This clonotype has just a few counts. The V and J genes are TRBV7-3 and TRBJ2-5; 13 bases match TRBD2. Trimming removed 1 base from V and 3 bases from J; junction bases left unmatched: 11. The CDR3 totals 19 residues. Germline lookup yields CDR1 SGHTA and CDR2 FQGTGA. The CDR3 DNA follows: TGTGCCAGCAGCTTAAACCCCCCCATACTAGCGGGGGGGAAAGAGACCCAGTACTTC. Protein sequence: CASSLNPPILAGGKETQYF. The whole variable domain, remainder taken from reference TRBV7-3 and TRBJ2-5, is GAGVSQTPSNKVTEKGKYVELRCDPISGHTALYWYRQSLGQGPEFLIYFQGTGAADDSGLPNDRFFAVRPEGSVSTLKIQRTERGDSAVYLCASSLNPPILAGGKETQYFGPGTRLLVL.

The chain has TRBV20-1 and TRBJ1-1; D remains ambiguous. Germline CDR1 DFQATT, CDR2 SNEGSKA (reference sequence). The CDR3 runs to 16 residues. V lost 1 base to trimming and J lost 2 bases, with 17 bases between them. The CDR3 DNA follows: TGCAGTGCTAGAGGGCCCAATTCAGGAGCTAACACTGAAGCTTTCTTT. Its translation: CSARGPNSGANTEAFF.

In this sample, this clonotype turned up a few times. The chain has TRBV12-5 and TRBJ1-4; no reliable D call. The CDR3 is 13 amino acids. Trimming stripped 1 base from V and 3 bases from J, with 3 bases between. CDR1 is LGHNT, CDR2 FRNRAP, per germline. The CDR3 DNA follows: TGTGCTAGTGGTTTGGGTCCTAATGAAAAACTGTTTTTT. It is translated as CASGLGPNEKLFF.

This clonotype has a handful of counts. This chain uses TRBV12-3 or TRBV12-4 with TRBJ2-5; 7 bases align to TRBD1. J was trimmed by 5 bases and V by 6 bases; bases with no gene match: 6. The CDR3 extends over 13 amino acids. The CDR3 DNA follows: TGTGCCAGCAGCCCGACAGGGATGGAGACCCAGTACTTC. Translation gives CASSPTGMETQYF.

The chain employs TRBV10-3 and TRBJ2-5, with D unresolved. The length of the CDR3 is 14 residues. Germline loops: CDR1 ENHRY, CDR2 SYGVKD. V was trimmed by 3 bases and J by 1 base, leaving 9 bases between them. The CDR3 DNA is TGTGCCATCAGTGAATTGGGCAGCCAAGAGACCCAGTACTTC. It specifies CAISELGSQETQYF.

The table lists this clonotype with many counts. The rearrangement uses TRBV20-1 and TRBJ2-5; perhaps TRBD1 as D (5 bases). V gave up 0 bases and J gave up 7 bases, with 15 bases separating them. Germline V gene lookup returns CDR1 DFQATT and CDR2 SNEGSKA (reference sequence). The CDR3 totals 14 residues. CDR3 region: CSARDSQGSGTQYF. CDR3 DNA: TGCAGTGCTAGAGATTCCCAGGGATCCGGGACCCAGTACTTC.

V and J are TRBV5-5 and TRBJ2-5; 15 positions agree with TRBD2. The CDR3 contains 17 residues. J was trimmed by 0 bases and V by 2 bases; bases with no gene match: 2. Germline loops: CDR1 SGHKS, CDR2 YYEKEE (reference sequence). CDR3 amino acids: CASSFGLAGGYQETQYF. The CDR3 nucleotides read TGTGCCAGCAGCTTCGGACTAGCGGGGGGGTACCAAGAGACCCAGTACTTC.

V usage is TRBV11-2 and J usage is TRBJ1-1, with TRBD1 matching 7 bases. The length of the CDR3 is 14 residues. Germline CDR1 is SGHAT and CDR2 is FQNNGV. The ends lost 1 base at V and 8 bases at J; junction bases unmatched: 7. The CDR3 is CASSLAPSDREAFF. CDR3 in DNA: TGTGCCAGCAGCTTAGCCCCGTCGGACAGGGAAGCTTTCTTT.

This clonotype has at least ten counts. The genes are TRBV5-1 and TRBJ1-5; TRBD1 aligns across 7 bases. The CDR3 runs to 14 residues. Germline V lookup: CDR1 SGHRS, CDR2 YFSETQ. The V and J ends lost 4 bases and 4 bases, in that order; junction bases with no gene match: 5. CDR3 coding DNA: TGCGCCAGCAGCCCCGGACAGGTTAATCAGCCCCAGCATTTT. This encodes CASSPGQVNQPQHF.

This clonotype has at least ten counts. This sequence joins TRBV28 and TRBJ2-2, with 7 nucleotides matching TRBD2. The CDR3 is made up of 13 amino acids. The J segment lost 5 bases and the V segment lost 6 bases, leaving 3 bases of the junction unmatched. In germline, CDR1 is MDHEN, CDR2 SYDVKM. The CDR3 DNA is TGTGCCAGCAGGTGGGAGGGGACCGGGGAGCTGTTTTTT. It is translated as CASRWEGTGELFF.